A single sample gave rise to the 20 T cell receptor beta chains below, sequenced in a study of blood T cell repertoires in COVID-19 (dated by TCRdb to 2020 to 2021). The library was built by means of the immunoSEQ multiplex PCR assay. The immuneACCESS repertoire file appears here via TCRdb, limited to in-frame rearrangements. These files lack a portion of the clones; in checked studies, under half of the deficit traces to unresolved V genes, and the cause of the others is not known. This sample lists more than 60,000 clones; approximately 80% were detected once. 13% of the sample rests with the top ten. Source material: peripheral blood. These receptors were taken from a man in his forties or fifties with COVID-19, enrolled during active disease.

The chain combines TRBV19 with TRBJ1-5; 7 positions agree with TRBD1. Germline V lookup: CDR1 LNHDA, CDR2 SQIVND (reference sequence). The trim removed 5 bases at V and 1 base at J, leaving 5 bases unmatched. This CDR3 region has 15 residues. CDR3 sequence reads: CASSPETGSNQPQHF. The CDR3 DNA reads TGTGCCAGTAGTCCAGAGACAGGGAGCAATCAGCCCCAGCATTTT.

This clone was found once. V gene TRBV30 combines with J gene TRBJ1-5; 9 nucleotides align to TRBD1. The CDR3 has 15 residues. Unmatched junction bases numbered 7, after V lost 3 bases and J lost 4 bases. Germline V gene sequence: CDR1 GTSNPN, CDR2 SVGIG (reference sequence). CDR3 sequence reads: CAWSPGTGNNQPQHF. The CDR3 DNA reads TGTGCCTGGAGCCCAGGGACAGGGAATAATCAGCCCCAGCATTTT.

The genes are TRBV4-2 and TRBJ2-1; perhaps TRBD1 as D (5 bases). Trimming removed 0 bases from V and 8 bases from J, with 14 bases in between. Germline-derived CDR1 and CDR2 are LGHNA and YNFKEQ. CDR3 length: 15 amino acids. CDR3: CASSQDWGLLDEQFF. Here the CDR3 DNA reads TGTGCCAGCAGCCAAGATTGGGGCCTCTTGGATGAGCAGTTCTTC.

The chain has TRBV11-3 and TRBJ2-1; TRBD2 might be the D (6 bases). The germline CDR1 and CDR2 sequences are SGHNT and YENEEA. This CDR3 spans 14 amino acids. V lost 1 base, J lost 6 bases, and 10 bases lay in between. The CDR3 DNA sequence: TGTGCCAGCAGCTTAGGAGTGGGGGGCAATGAGCAGTTCTTC. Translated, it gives CASSLGVGGNEQFF.

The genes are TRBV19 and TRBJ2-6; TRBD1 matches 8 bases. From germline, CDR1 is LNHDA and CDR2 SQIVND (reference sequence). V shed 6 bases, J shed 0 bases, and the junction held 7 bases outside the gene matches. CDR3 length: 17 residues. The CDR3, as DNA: TGTGCCAGTAGCGGCCTCACAGGGGGCTCTGGGGCCAACGTCCTGACTTTC. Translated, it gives CASSGLTGGSGANVLTF.

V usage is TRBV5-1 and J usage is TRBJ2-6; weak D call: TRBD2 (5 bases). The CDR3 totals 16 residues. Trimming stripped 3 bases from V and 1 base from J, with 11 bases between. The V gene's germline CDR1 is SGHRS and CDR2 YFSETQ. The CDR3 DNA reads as TGCGCCAGCAGCTCCGGGATGGGGTCTGGGGCCAACGTCCTGACTTTC. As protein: CASSSGMGSGANVLTF.

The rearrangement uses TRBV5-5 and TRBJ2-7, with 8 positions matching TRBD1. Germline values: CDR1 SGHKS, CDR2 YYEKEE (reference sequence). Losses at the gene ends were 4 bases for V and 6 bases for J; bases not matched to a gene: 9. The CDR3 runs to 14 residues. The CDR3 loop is CASSPGTGVGEQYF. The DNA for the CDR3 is TGTGCCAGCAGCCCCGGGACAGGCGTAGGCGAGCAGTACTTC.

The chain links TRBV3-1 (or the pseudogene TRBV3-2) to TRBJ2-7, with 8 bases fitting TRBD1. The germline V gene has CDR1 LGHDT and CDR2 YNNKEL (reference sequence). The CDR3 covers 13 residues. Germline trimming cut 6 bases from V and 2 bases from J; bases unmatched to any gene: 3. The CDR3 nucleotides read TGTGCCAGCAGTCTGACAGGGGCCTACGAGCAGTACTTC. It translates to CASSLTGAYEQYF.

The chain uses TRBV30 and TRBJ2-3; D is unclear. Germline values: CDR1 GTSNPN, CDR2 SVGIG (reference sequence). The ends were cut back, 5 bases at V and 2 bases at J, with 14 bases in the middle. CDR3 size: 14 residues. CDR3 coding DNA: TGTGCCTGGGGCAGACTGGTGATCACAGATACGCAGTATTTT. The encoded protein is CAWGRLVITDTQYF.

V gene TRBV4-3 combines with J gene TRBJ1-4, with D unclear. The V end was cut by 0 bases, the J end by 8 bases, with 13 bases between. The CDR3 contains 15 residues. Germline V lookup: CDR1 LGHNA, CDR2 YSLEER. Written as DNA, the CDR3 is TGCGCCAGCAGCCAAGATAAAGGGAGGGTGGAAAAACTGTTTTTT. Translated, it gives CASSQDKGRVEKLFF.

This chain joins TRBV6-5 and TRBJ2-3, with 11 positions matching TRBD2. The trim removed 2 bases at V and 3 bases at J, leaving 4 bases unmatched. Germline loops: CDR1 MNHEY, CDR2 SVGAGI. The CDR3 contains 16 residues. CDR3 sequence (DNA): TGTGCCAGCAGTTACAACCTAGCGGGGGGAACAGATACGCAGTATTTT. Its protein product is CASSYNLAGGTDTQYF.

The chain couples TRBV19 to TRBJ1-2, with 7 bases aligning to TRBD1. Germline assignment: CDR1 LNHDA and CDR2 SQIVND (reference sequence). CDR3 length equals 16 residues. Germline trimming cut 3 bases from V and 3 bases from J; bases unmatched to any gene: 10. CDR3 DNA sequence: TGTGCCAGTAGTATGACCGGGACAGAGATCTACTATGGCTACACCTTC. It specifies CASSMTGTEIYYGYTF.

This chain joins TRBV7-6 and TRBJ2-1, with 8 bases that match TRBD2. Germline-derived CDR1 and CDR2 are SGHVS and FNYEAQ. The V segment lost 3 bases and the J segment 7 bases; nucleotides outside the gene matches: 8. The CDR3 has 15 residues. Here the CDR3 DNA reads TGTGCCAGCAGCTTCTTTTTGGGCGGGGGGAATGAGCAGTTCTTC. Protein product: CASSFFLGGGNEQFF.

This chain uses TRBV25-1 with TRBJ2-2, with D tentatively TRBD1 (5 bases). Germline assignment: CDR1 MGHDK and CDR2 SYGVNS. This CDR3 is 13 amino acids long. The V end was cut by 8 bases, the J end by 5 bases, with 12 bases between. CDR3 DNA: TGTGCCAGCGAGACAAGGGGAACCGGGGAGCTGTTTTTT. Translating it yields CASETRGTGELFF.

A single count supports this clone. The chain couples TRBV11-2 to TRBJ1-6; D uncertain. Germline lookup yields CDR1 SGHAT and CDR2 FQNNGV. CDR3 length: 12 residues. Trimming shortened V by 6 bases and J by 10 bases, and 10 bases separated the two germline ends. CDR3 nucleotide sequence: TGTGCCAGCAGTTTCCGAGGGTCACCCCTCCACTTT. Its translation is CASSFRGSPLHF.

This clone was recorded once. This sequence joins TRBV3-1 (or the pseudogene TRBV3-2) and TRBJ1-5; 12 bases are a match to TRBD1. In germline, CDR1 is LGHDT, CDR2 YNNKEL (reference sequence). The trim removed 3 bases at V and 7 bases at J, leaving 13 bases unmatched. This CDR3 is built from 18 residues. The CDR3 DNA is TGTGCCAGCAGCCATAACGCAGGGACAGGGGGCTTTGGGCAGCCCCAGCATTTT. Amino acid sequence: CASSHNAGTGGFGQPQHF.

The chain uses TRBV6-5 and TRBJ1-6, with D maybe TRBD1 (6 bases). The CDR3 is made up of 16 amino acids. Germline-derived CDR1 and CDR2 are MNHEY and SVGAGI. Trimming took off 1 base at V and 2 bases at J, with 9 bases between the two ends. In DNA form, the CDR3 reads TGTGCCAGCAGTTACTTTCGGACAGCCTATAATTCACCCCTCCACTTT. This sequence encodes CASSYFRTAYNSPLHF.

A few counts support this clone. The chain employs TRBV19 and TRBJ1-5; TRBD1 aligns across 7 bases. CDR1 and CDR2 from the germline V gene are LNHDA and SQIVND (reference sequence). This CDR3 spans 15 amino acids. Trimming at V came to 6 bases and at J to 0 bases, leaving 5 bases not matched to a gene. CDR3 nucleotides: TGTGCCAGTAGCCCCGGACAGGTTAGCAATCAGCCCCAGCATTTT. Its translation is CASSPGQVSNQPQHF.

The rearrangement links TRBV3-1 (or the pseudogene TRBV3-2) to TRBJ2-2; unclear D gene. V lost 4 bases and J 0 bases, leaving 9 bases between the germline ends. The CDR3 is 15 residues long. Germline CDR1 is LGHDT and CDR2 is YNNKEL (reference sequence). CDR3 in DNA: TGTGCCAGCAGCCGAGGAGAAACGAACACCGGGGAGCTGTTTTTT. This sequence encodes CASSRGETNTGELFF.

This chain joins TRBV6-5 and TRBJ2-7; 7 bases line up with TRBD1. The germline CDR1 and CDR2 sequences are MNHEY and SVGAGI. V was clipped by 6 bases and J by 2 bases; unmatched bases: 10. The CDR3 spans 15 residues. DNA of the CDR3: TGTGCCAGCAGCCAGACAGGGTTTGGGGCCTACGAGCAGTACTTC. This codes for CASSQTGFGAYEQYF.